A selection of T cell receptor beta chains follows, all from one sample in a study of CD8+CD57+ T cells in acquired aplastic anemia. TCRdb reprocessed the reads with MiXCR, giving one entry per CDR3 protein. Of approximately 470,000 distinct CDR3 sequences listed, under 40% are singletons. The sequencing input was sorted CD4+, CD8+, or CD8+CD57+ T cells (not recorded which) from PBMCs. These receptors were obtained from a human donor with aplastic anemia. Both conserved end residues are part of each CDR3. D genes are given only for firm matches. Size is stated for part of the rows, as once, few or many counts, or as a class when the clone is expanded.

-	TRBV6-5	-	TRBJ1-1	CASSYPLRSNTEAFF	TGTGCCAGCAGTTACCCCCTTCGCAGTAACACTGAAGCTTTCTTT
many	TRBV25-1	TRBD2	TRBJ2-5	CASSQNRPGGEQETQYF	TGTGCCAGCAGTCAGAACAGGCCTGGGGGGGAACAAGAGACCCAGTACTTC
many	TRBV10-3	-	TRBJ1-6	CAISESAGSGSPLHF	TGTGCCATCAGTGAGTCTGCTGGGTCAGGTTCACCCCTCCACTTT
-	TRBV3-1	-	TRBJ1-6	CASSLVGGAYNSPLHF	TGTGCCAGCAGCTTGGTTGGCGGAGCATATAATTCACCCCTCCACTTT
many	TRBV2	-	TRBJ2-7	CASSVYQGGPYEQYF	TGTGCCAGCAGCGTCTACCAGGGGGGCCCCTACGAGCAGTACTTC
many	TRBV19	-	TRBJ1-5	CASSIPGDNQPQHF	TGTGCCAGTAGTATACCAGGTGACAATCAGCCCCAGCATTTT
-	TRBV2	TRBD1	TRBJ1-5	CASSGQGRSNQPQHF	TGTGCCAGCAGTGGACAGGGACGGAGCAATCAGCCCCAGCATTTT
many	TRBV2	-	TRBJ2-1	CAGHQGAVYNEQFF	TGTGCCGGCCACCAAGGGGCAGTCTACAATGAGCAGTTCTTC
-	TRBV12-3/TRBV12-4	TRBD2	TRBJ2-3	CASSLLAGYGTDTQYF	TGTGCCAGCAGTCTACTAGCGGGATACGGCACAGATACGCAGTATTTT
many	TRBV2	-	TRBJ1-2	CASSDEQGYGYTF	TGTGCCAGCAGTGATGAACAGGGCTATGGCTACACCTTC
many	TRBV19	-	TRBJ1-2	CASSIEGEEIYGYTF	TGTGCCAGTAGTATAGAAGGAGAGGAGATCTATGGCTACACCTTC
many	TRBV19	-	TRBJ2-3	CASLPIGSSTDTQYF	TGTGCCAGTCTCCCTATCGGGTCTAGCACAGATACGCAGTATTTT
-	TRBV6-5	-	TRBJ1-6	CASTRGQPGSPLHF	TGTGCCAGCACCCGTGGACAGCCCGGCTCACCCCTCCACTTT
few	TRBV20-1	-	TRBJ2-5	CSGTGAGETQYF	TGCAGCGGCACGGGGGCCGGGGAGACCCAGTACTTC
many	TRBV5-1	TRBD1	TRBJ1-2	CASSYRGRNYGYTF	TGCGCCAGCAGCTACAGGGGGCGTAACTATGGCTACACCTTC
few	TRBV20-1	-	TRBJ2-2	CSARTTGRNTGELFF	TGCAGTGCCCGAACGACGGGTAGGAACACCGGGGAGCTGTTTTTT
-	TRBV6-5	TRBD1	TRBJ1-1	CASSSPHRGGNAEAFF	TGTGCCAGCAGTTCACCGCACAGGGGAGGCAATGCTGAAGCTTTCTTT
many	TRBV2	-	TRBJ1-2	CASRETEFNYGYTF	TGTGCCAGCAGAGAGACAGAGTTCAACTATGGCTACACCTTC
many	TRBV19	-	TRBJ2-2	CASRTTSPGELFF	TGTGCCAGTAGAACGACTAGTCCCGGGGAGCTGTTTTTT
many	TRBV9	-	TRBJ2-5	CASSVDSQETQYF	TGTGCCAGCAGCGTGGACAGTCAAGAGACCCAGTACTTC
few	TRBV4-2	-	TRBJ1-1	CASSQADRKNTEAFF	TGTGCCAGCAGCCAAGCGGACAGAAAGAACACTGAAGCTTTCTTT
few	TRBV24-1	TRBD2	TRBJ2-1	CATSDLKAGVYNEQFF	TGTGCCACCAGTGATTTAAAAGCGGGGGTTTACAATGAGCAGTTCTTC
-	TRBV30	TRBD2	TRBJ2-1	CAWSSPGRMSYNEQFF	TGTGCCTGGAGTTCCCCCGGGAGGATGTCCTACAATGAGCAGTTCTTC
-	TRBV20-1	TRBD1	TRBJ2-4	CSARDSGQAIQYF	TGCAGTGCTAGAGATTCCGGACAGGCGATTCAGTACTTC
few	TRBV9	-	TRBJ2-7	CASSVTSGIEQYF	TGTGCCAGCAGCGTTACGTCAGGAATTGAGCAGTACTTC
-	TRBV7-9	-	TRBJ2-7	CTSRPRMDGEQYF	TGTACCAGCAGACCCCGAATGGATGGCGAGCAGTACTTC
-	TRBV25-1	-	TRBJ1-2	CASSETATNYGYTF	TGTGCCAGCAGTGAGACAGCCACTAACTATGGCTACACCTTC
-	TRBV25-1	-	TRBJ2-7	CAGSELVLDEQYF	TGTGCCGGCAGTGAATTAGTGCTTGACGAGCAGTACTTC
few	TRBV2	-	TRBJ1-1	CASSLEWNTEAFF	TGTGCCAGCAGTTTAGAATGGAACACTGAAGCTTTCTTT
many	TRBV24-1	TRBD1	TRBJ1-2	CATGTGNSYGYTF	TGTGCCACCGGGACAGGCAATTCCTATGGCTACACCTTC
-	TRBV25-1	-	TRBJ1-2	CASSANRRGGGRLIYGYTF	TGTGCCAGCAGTGCCAATAGACGAGGGGGAGGAAGGCTAATCTATGGCTACACCTTC
many	TRBV7-7	-	TRBJ1-6	CASSLAPGWPLHF	TGTGCTAGCAGCTTAGCGCCGGGTTGGCCCCTCCACTTT
-	TRBV7-6	-	TRBJ1-4	CASSLAAGEKLFF	TGTGCCAGCAGCTTAGCGGCGGGTGAAAAACTGTTTTTT
many	TRBV11-2	-	TRBJ1-5	CASSYLGGLADSNQPQHF	TGTGCCAGCAGCTACCTAGGAGGCCTCGCCGATAGCAATCAGCCCCAGCATTTT
-	TRBV18	TRBD2	TRBJ2-5	CASSQNIAGTEETQYF	TGTGCCAGCTCACAGAATATAGCGGGGACGGAAGAGACCCAGTACTTC
many	TRBV15	TRBD1	TRBJ2-7	CATSSVPGQGFYEQYF	TGTGCCACCAGCAGCGTCCCGGGACAGGGTTTCTACGAGCAGTACTTC
-	TRBV24-1	TRBD2	TRBJ2-7	CATSDTHAGEAYEQYF	TGTGCCACCAGTGATACCCATGCGGGAGAGGCCTACGAGCAGTACTTC
-	TRBV7-6	-	TRBJ1-1	CASSFGGRDTEAFF	TGTGCCAGCAGCTTTGGGGGGCGAGACACTGAAGCTTTCTTT
-	TRBV7-3	-	TRBJ1-5	CASSPPLGRQPQHF	TGTGCCAGCAGCCCGCCCCTCGGACGTCAGCCCCAGCATTTT
-	TRBV28	-	TRBJ2-2	CASKLRGGELFF	TGTGCCAGCAAGTTACGCGGCGGGGAGCTGTTTTTT
many	TRBV9	TRBD1	TRBJ1-2	CASSMDRGDYGYTF	TGTGCCAGCAGCATGGACAGGGGGGACTATGGCTACACCTTC
-	TRBV10-3	-	TRBJ1-2	CASSLPGQGMGGYTF	TGTGCCAGCAGTTTACCCGGCCAGGGTATGGGCGGCTACACCTTC
-	TRBV12-3/TRBV12-4	TRBD1	TRBJ2-2	CASILTGAAGELFF	TGTGCCAGCATCTTGACAGGGGCGGCCGGGGAGCTGTTTTTT
few	TRBV5-6	TRBD1	TRBJ2-1	CASSPEGQTGYLYNEQFF	TGTGCCAGCAGCCCTGAAGGACAGACAGGGTATCTCTACAATGAGCAGTTCTTC
few	TRBV9	TRBD1	TRBJ1-2	CASSVGTGSRDLNYGYTF	TGTGCCAGCAGCGTAGGGACAGGTTCGAGGGACCTTAACTATGGCTACACCTTC
many	TRBV9	-	TRBJ1-2	CASSVERGFYGYTF	TGTGCCAGCAGCGTAGAGCGGGGGTTCTATGGCTACACCTTC
-	TRBV19	-	TRBJ1-6	CASSIGTDYNSPLHF	TGTGCCAGTAGTATAGGGACCGACTATAATTCACCCCTCCACTTT
few	TRBV6-1	TRBD1	TRBJ1-2	CASSPGQGIRLNYGYTF	TGTGCCAGCAGTCCGGGACAGGGGATAAGACTTAACTATGGCTACACCTTC
-	TRBV11-2	TRBD1	TRBJ2-6	CASSFGTGIGANVLTF	TGTGCCAGCAGCTTCGGGACAGGGATCGGGGCCAACGTCCTGACTTTC
-	TRBV19	-	TRBJ2-7	CASISGTRAHEQYF	TGTGCCAGTATCTCCGGAACTAGGGCCCACGAGCAGTACTTC
-	TRBV19	-	TRBJ1-5	CASSIDRFAGTVPGGMDQPQHF	TGTGCCAGTAGTATAGATCGATTCGCCGGAACCGTCCCCGGGGGAATGGATCAGCCCCAGCATTTT
many	TRBV7-2	-	TRBJ1-2	CASSPRVGYGYTF	TGTGCCAGCAGCCCAAGGGTAGGCTATGGCTACACCTTC
-	TRBV30	TRBD1	TRBJ1-5	CAWSIGTERNQPQHF	TGTGCCTGGAGTATTGGGACAGAGCGCAATCAGCCCCAGCATTTT
-	TRBV15	-	TRBJ2-2	CATSREPVGGPMMFF	TGTGCCACCAGCAGAGAGCCGGTGGGCGGGCCGATGATGTTTTTT
many	TRBV25-1	-	TRBJ2-7	CASSGRLGGPYEQYF	TGTGCCAGCAGTGGCCGACTGGGGGGGCCCTACGAGCAGTACTTC
many	TRBV7-9	-	TRBJ2-5	CASTDREYQETQYF	TGTGCCAGCACCGATCGGGAGTACCAAGAGACCCAGTACTTC
few	TRBV30	-	TRBJ1-5	CAWGNSNQPQHF	TGTGCCTGGGGGAATAGCAATCAGCCCCAGCATTTT
many	TRBV5-1	-	TRBJ1-2	CASSIGTHYGYTF	TGCGCCAGCAGCATCGGGACCCACTATGGCTACACCTTC
-	TRBV12-5	TRBD1	TRBJ2-7	CASGLVQGGAYEQYF	TGTGCTAGTGGTTTGGTACAGGGGGGCGCCTACGAGCAGTACTTC
-	TRBV30	-	TRBJ2-2	CAWSVRPGGELFF	TGTGCCTGGAGTGTACGCCCGGGAGGGGAGCTGTTTTTT